This TCR beta chain was captured in a study of T cells in localized non-small cell lung cancer. This clone is judged large. Antigen: not known. Study-wide findings and caveats: Patients showing higher blood T cell density tended to see longer overall survival. Appearances in adjacent lung were noted for a median 57 of the top 100 tumor clones.

The V segment lost 5 bases and the J segment 3 bases; nucleotides outside the gene matches: 4. The CDR3 is made up of 14 amino acids. CDR1 is SGDLS, CDR2 YYNGEE, per germline. Measured with immunoSEQ multiplex PCR; TCRdb has only the in-frame clones, and not every one. The data show 2,000 to 2,500 clones, less than 25% seen once. The sequencing used lung tumor tissue, collected before any cancer treatment. This sequence originates from a male donor at least 60 years old with stage I lung adenocarcinoma. The V gene is TRBV9, the J gene TRBJ1-4; TRBD1 matches at 7 bases. CDR3: CASSDRVSNEKLFF. In DNA, the CDR3 is TGTGCCAGCAGTGACAGGGTCTCTAATGAAAAACTGTTTTTT.